Following are 2 T cell receptor beta chains from one sample sequenced in a study of shared clonotypes between healthy human individuals. Produced via immunoSEQ multiplex PCR; TCRdb's table is partial and in-frame only. The table has 2 million to 2.5 million clones, around 95% seen once. Sequenced sample: naive CD4+ T cells sorted from blood. Indicated subset: CD45RA+ positively selected. These receptors were obtained from a man aged 18-30 years in good health.

This chain joins TRBV7-2 and TRBJ2-1; 7 bases are a match to TRBD2. The CDR3 extends over 13 amino acids. Germline lookup yields CDR1 SGHTA and CDR2 FQGNSA. The V and J ends lost 5 bases and 8 bases, in that order; junction bases with no gene match: 6. CDR3 DNA: TGTGCCAGCAGCCGGAGCGGGGATCATGAGCAGTTCTTC. It encodes CASSRSGDHEQFF. Using reference TRBV7-2 and TRBJ2-1 for the parts outside the CDR3, the full variable domain is GAGVSQSPSNKVTEKGKDVELRCDPISGHTALYWYRQSLGQGLEFLIYFQGNSAPDKSGLPSDRFSAERTGGSVSTLTIQRTQQEDSAVYLCASSRSGDHEQFFGPGTRLTVL.

The chain couples TRBV25-1 to TRBJ1-5, with D possibly being TRBD1 (5 bases). Trimming shortened V by 3 bases and J by 7 bases, and 7 bases separated the two germline ends. CDR1 is MGHDK, CDR2 SYGVNS, per germline. The CDR3 has 12 amino acids. This chain's CDR3 is CASSEEGQPQHF. The CDR3 coding sequence is TGTGCCAGCAGTGAGGAGGGGCAGCCCCAGCATTTT. Combining the CDR3 with reference TRBV25-1 and TRBJ1-5 gives the whole variable domain EADIYQTPRYLVIGTGKKITLECSQTMGHDKMYWYQQDPGMELHLIHYSYGVNSTEKGDLSSESTVSRIRTEHFPLTLESARPSHTSQYLCASSEEGQPQHFGDGTRLSIL.